This TCR beta chain stems from a study of OX40 agonist ivuxolimab in advanced cancers. Regarding this clone: Its matching antigen is unknown.

The CDR3 is made up of 15 amino acids. Germline V gene data show CDR1 as SGHRS and CDR2 as YFSETQ. Trimming took off 1 base at V and 1 base at J, with 11 bases between the two ends. Study-wide results and limits: More expanded clones were seen, on average, in CD8+ T cells than in CD4+.

Method: immunoSEQ multiplex PCR; TCRdb's copy keeps in-frame clones and lacks some. The sample carries roughly 80,000 clones, approximately 83% recorded once. The V call is TRBV5-1, the J call TRBJ1-1; D gene unclear. The source is an adult with an advanced solid tumor such as melanoma, head and neck, liver or kidney cancer. Sequencing used CD4+ or CD8+ T cells sorted from blood, obtained in a trial of the OX40 agonist ivuxolimab. Here the CDR3 reads CASSLMVGTNTEAFF. The CDR3, as DNA: TGCGCCAGCAGCTTGATGGTTGGTACGAACACTGAAGCTTTCTTT.